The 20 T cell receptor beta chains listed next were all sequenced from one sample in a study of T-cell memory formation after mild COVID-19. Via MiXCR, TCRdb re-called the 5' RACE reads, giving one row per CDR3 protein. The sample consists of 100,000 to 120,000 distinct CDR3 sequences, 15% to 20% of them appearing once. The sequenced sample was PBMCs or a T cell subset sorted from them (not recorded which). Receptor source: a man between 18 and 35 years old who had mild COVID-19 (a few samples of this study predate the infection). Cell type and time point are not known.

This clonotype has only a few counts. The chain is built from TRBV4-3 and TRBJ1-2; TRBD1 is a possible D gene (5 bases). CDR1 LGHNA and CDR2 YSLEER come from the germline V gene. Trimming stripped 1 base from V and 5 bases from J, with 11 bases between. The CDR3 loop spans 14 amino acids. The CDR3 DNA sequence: TGCGCCAGCAGCCAAGCGCGGAGGGGATATGGCTACACCTTC. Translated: CASSQARRGYGYTF.

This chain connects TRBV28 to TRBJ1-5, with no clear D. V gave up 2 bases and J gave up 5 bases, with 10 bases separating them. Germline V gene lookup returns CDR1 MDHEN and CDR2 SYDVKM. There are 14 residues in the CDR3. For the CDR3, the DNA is TGTGCCAGCAGTTTAGAGCAGCCCCATCAGCCCCAGCATTTT. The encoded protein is CASSLEQPHQPQHF.

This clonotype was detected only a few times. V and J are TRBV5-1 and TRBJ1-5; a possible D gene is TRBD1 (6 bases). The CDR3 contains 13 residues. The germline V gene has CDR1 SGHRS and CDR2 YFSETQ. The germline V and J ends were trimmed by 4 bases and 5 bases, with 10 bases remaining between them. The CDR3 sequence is CASSVSGDQPQHF. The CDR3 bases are TGCGCCAGCAGCGTCTCAGGGGATCAGCCCCAGCATTTT. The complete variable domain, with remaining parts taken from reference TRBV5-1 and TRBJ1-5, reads KAGVTQTPRYLIKTRGQQVTLSCSPISGHRSVSWYQQTPGQGLQFLFEYFSETQRNKGNFPGRFSGRQFSNSRSEMNVSTLELGDSALYLCASSVSGDQPQHFGDGTRLSIL.

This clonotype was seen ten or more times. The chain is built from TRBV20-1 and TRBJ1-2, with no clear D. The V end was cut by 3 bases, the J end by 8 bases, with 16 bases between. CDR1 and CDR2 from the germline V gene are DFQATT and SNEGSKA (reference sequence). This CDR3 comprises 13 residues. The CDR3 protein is CSARFRLSSGYTF. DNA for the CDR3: TGCAGTGCTAGGTTCAGGCTATCTTCAGGCTACACCTTC.

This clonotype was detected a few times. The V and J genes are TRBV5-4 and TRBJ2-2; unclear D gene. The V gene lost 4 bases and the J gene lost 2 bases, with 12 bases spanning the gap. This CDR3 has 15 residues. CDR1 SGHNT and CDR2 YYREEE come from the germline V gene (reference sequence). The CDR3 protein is CASSVWTANTGELFF. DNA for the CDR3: TGTGCCAGCAGCGTATGGACGGCTAACACCGGGGAGCTGTTTTTT.

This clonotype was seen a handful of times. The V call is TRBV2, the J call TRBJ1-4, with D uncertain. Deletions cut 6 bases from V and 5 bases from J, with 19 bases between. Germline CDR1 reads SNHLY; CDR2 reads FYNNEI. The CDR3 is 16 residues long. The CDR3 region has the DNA TGTGCCAGCAGCGGCGACTCCCAGGTGGCGAATGAAAAACTGTTTTTT. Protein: CASSGDSQVANEKLFF. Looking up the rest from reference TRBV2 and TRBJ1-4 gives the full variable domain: EPEVTQTPSHQVTQMGQEVILRCVPISNHLYFYWYRQILGQKVEFLVSFYNNEISEKSEIFDDQFSVERPDGSNFTLKIRSTKLEDSAMYFCASSGDSQVANEKLFFGSGTQLSVL.

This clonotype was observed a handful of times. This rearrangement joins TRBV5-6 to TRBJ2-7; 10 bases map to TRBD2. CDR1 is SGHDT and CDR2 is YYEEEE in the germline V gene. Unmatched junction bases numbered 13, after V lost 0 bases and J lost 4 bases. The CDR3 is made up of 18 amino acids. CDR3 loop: CASSLDIGLADKSYEQYF. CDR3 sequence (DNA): TGTGCCAGCAGCTTGGACATTGGACTAGCGGACAAGTCATACGAGCAGTACTTC.

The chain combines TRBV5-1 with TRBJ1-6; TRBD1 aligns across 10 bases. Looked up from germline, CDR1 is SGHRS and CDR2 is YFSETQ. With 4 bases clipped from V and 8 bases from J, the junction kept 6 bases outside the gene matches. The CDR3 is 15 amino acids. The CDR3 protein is CASSPGQGRDSPLHF. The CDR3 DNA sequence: TGCGCCAGCAGCCCGGGACAGGGGAGAGATTCACCCCTCCACTTT.

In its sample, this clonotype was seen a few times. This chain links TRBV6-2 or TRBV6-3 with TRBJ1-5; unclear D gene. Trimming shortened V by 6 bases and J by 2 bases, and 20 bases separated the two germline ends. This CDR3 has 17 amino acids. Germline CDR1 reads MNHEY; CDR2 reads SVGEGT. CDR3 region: CASRPNTHGGGNQPQHF. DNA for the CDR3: TGTGCCAGCAGACCCAACACCCATGGTGGGGGCAATCAGCCCCAGCATTTT.

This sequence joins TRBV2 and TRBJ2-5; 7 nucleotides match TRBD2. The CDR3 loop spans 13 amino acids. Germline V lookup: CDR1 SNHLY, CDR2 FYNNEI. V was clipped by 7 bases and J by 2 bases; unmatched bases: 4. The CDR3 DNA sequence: TGTGCCAGCACACGGGGGGTACAAGAGACCCAGTACTTC. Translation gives CASTRGVQETQYF.

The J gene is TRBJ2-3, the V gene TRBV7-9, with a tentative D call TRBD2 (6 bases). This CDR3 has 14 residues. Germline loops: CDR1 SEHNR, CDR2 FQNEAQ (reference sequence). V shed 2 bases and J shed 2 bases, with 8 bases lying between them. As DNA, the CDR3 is TGTGCCAGCAGCTTAAGGACTAACACAGATACGCAGTATTTT. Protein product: CASSLRTNTDTQYF.

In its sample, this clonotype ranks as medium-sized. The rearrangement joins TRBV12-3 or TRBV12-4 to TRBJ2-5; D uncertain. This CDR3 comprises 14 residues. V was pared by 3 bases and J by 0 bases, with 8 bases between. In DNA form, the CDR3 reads TGTGCCAGCAGTTTCAGCGAGTACCAAGAGACCCAGTACTTC. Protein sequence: CASSFSEYQETQYF.

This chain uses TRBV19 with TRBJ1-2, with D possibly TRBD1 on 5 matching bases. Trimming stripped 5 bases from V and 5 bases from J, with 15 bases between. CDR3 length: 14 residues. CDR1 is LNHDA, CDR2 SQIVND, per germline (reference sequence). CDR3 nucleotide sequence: TGTGCCAGTAGTCCGACGGACGGGGGTTATGGCTACACCTTC. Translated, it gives CASSPTDGGYGYTF.

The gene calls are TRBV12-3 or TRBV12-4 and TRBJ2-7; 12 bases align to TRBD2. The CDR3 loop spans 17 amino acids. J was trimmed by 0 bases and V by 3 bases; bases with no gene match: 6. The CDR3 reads CASSLTSGGLGSYEQYF. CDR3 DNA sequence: TGTGCCAGCAGTTTGACTAGCGGGGGACTCGGCTCCTACGAGCAGTACTTC.

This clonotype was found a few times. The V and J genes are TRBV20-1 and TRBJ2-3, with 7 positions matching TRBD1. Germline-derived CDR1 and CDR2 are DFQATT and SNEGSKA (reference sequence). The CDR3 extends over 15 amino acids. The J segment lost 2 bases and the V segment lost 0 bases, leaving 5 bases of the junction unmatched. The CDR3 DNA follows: TGCAGTGCTAGAGATCCGGACAGGTCCACAGATACGCAGTATTTT. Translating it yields CSARDPDRSTDTQYF.

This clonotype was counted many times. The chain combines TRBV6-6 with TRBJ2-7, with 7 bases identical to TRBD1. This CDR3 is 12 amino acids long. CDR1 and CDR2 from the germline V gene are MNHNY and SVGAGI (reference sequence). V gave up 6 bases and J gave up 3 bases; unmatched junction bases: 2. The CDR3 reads CASSPGGYEQYV. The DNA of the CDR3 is TGTGCCAGCAGCCCAGGGGGCTACGAGCAGTACGTC.

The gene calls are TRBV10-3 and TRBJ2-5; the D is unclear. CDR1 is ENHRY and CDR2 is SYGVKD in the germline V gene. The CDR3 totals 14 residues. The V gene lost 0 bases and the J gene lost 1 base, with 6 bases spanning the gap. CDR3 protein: CAISESALQETQYF. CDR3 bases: TGTGCCATCAGTGAGTCGGCGCTCCAAGAGACCCAGTACTTC.

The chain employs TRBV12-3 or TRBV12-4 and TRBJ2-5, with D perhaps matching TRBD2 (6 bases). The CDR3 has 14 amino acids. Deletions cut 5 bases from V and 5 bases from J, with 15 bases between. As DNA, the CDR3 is TGTGCCAGCAGTCCGTTCGGGGGTACGGAGACCCAGTACTTC. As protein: CASSPFGGTETQYF.

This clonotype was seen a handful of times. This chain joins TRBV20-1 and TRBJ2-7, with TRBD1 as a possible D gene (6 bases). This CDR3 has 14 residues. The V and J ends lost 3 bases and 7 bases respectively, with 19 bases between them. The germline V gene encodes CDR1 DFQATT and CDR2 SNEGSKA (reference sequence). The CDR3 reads CSASPGQGMGEQYF. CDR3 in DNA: TGCAGTGCTAGCCCGGGACAAGGAATGGGAGAGCAGTACTTC.

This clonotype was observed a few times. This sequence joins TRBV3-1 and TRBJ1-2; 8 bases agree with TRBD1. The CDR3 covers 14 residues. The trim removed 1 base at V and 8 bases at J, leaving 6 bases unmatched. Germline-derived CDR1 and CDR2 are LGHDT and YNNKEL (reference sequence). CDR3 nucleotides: TGTGCCAGCAGCCAAGGGAGACAGGGGAAAGGCTACACCTTC. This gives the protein CASSQGRQGKGYTF.